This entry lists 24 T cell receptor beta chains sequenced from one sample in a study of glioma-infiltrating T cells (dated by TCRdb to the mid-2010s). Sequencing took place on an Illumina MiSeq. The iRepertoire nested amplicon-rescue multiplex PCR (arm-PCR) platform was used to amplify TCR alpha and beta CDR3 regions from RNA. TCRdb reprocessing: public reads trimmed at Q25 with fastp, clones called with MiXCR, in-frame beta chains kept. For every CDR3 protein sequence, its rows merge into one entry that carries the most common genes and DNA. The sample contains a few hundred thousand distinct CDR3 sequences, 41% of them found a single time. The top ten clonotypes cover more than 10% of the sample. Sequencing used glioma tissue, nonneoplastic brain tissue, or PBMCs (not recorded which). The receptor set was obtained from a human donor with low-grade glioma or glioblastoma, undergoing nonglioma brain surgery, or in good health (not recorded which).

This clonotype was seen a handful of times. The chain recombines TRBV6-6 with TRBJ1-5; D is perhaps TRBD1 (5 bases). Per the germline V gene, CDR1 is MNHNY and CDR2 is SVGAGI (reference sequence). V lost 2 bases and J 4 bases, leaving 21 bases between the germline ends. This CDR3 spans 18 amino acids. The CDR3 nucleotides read TGTGCCAGCAGTTACCCAACCGGGGACTATTTGTCAAATCAGCCCCAGCATTTT. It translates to CASSYPTGDYLSNQPQHF.

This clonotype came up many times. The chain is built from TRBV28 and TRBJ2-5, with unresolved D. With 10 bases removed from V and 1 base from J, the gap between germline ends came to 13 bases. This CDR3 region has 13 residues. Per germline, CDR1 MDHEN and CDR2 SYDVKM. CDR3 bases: TGTGCCACCTCAGACATTGTCCAAGAGACCCAGTACTTC. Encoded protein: CATSDIVQETQYF.

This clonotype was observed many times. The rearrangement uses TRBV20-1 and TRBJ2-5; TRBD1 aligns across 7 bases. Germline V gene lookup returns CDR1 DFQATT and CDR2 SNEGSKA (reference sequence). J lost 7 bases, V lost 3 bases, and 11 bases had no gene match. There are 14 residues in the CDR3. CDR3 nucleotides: TGCAGTGCTAGTTCGGAGACAGGGCCATCGACCCAGTACTTC. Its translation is CSASSETGPSTQYF.

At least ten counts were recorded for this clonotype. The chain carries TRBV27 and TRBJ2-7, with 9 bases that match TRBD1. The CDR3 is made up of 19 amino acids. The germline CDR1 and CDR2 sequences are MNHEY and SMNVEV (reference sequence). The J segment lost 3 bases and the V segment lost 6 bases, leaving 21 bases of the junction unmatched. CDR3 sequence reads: CASSPLQGALGIGVYEQYF. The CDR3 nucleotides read TGTGCCAGCAGCCCACTACAGGGGGCCTTAGGGATAGGAGTCTACGAGCAGTACTTC.

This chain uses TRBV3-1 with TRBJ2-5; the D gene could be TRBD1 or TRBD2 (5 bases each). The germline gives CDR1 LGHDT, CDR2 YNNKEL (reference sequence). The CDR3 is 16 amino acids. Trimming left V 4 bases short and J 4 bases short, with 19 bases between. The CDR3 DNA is TGTGCCAGCAGCCCCCAGGCAGGCCCGGGACGAGAGACCCAGTACTTC. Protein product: CASSPQAGPGRETQYF.

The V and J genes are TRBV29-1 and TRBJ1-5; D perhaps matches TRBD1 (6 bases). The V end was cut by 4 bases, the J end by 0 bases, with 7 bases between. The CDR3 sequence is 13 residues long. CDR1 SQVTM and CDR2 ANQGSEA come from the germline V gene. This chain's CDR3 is CSVGTDSNQPQHF. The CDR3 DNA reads TGCAGCGTTGGGACAGATAGCAATCAGCCCCAGCATTTT.

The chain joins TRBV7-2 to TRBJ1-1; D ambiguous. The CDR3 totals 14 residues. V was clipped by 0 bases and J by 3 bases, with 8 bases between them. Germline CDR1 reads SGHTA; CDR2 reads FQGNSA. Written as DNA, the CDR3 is TGTGCCAGCAGCTTAGCGCGTAGTTACACTGAAGCTTTCTTT. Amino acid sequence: CASSLARSYTEAFF.

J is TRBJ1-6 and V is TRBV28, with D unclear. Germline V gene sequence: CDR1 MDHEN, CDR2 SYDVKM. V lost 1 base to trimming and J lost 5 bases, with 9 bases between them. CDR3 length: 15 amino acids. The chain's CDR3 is CASSLSQWNNSPLHF. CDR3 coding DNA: TGTGCCAGCAGTTTATCCCAATGGAATAATTCACCCCTCCACTTT.

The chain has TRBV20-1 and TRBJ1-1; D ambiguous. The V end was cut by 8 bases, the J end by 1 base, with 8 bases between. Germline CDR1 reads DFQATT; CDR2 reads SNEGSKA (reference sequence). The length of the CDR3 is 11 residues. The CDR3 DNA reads TGCAGTCCGACAAAGAACACTGAAGCTTTCTTT. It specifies CSPTKNTEAFF.

The CDR3 bases are TGCAGCGTTCTGGCCTCAGGGATGGGCGGGGAGCTGTTTTTT. Translation: CSVLASGMGGELFF. The V call is TRBV29-1, the J call TRBJ2-2, with a tentative D call TRBD1 (5 bases). In germline, CDR1 is SQVTM, CDR2 ANQGSEA. This CDR3 has 14 amino acids. V lost 5 bases, J lost 7 bases, and 17 bases lay in between.

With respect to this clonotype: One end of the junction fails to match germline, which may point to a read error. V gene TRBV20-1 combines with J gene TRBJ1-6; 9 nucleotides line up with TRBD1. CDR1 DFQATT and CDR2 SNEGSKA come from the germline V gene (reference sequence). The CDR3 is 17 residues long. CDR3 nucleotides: TGCAGTGCTAGAGCCGGGACAGGGCGCTCCTATAATTCACCCCTACACTTT. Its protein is CSARAGTGRSYNSPLHF.

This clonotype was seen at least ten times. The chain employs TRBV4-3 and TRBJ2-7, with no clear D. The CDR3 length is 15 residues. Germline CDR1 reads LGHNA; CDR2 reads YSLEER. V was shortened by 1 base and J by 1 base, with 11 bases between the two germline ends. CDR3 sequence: CASSQVRDGSYEQYF. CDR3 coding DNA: TGCGCCAGCAGCCAAGTGAGAGATGGATCCTACGAGCAGTACTTC.

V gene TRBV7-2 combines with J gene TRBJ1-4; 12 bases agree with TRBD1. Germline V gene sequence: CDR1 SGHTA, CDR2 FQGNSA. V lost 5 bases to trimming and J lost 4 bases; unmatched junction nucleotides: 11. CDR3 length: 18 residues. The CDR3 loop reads CASSQRDRGPHHNEKLFF. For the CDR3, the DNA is TGTGCCAGCAGCCAACGGGACAGGGGGCCACACCATAATGAAAAACTGTTTTTT.

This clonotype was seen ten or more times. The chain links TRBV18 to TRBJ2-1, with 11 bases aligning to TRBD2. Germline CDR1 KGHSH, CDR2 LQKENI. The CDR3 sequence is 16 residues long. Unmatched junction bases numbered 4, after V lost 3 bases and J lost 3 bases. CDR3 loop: CASSPPSGRIYNEQFF. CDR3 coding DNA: TGTGCCAGCTCACCTCCTAGCGGGAGGATCTACAATGAGCAGTTCTTC.

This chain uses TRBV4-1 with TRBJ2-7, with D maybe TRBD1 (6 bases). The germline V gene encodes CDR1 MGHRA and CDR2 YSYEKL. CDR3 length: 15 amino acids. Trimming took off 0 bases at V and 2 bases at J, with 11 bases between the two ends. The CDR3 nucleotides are TGCGCCAGCAGCCAAGATCGGACAGCTGCCTACGAGCAGTACTTC. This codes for CASSQDRTAAYEQYF.

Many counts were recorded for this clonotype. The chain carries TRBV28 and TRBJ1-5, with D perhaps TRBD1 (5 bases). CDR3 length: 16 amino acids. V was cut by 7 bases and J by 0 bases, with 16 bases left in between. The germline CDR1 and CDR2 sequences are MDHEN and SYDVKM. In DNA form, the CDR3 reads TGTGCCAGCACCTTTGACAGATCGTATAGCAATCAGCCCCAGCATTTT. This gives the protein CASTFDRSYSNQPQHF.

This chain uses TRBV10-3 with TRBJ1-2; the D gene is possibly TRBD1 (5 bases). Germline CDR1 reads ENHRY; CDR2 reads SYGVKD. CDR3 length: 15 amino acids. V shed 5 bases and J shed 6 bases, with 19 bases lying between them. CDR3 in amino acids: CAISHFLTDLDGYTF. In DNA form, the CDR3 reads TGTGCCATCAGTCACTTCTTGACAGATCTGGATGGCTACACCTTC.

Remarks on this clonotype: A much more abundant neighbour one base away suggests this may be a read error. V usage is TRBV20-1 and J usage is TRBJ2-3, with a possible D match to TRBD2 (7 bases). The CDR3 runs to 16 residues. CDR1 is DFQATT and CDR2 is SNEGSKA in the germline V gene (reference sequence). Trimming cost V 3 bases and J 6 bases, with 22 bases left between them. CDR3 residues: CSASAFRGGVPDTQYF. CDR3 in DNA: TGCAGTGCTAGCGCGTTTAGGGGGGGCGTCCCGGATACGCAGTATTTT.

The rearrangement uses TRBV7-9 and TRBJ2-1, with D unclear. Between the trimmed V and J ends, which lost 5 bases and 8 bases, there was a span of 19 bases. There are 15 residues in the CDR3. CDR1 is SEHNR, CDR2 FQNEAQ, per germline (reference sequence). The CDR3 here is CASSPGPAGVDEQFF. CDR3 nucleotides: TGTGCCAGCAGCCCTGGACCTGCTGGGGTAGATGAGCAGTTCTTC.

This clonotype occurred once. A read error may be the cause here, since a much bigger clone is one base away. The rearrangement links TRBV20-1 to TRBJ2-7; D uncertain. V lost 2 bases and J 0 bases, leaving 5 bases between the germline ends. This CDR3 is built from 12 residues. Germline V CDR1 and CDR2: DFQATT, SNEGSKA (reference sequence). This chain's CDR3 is CSARQDSYEQYF. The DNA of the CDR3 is TGCAGTGCTAGACAGGACTCCTACGAGCAGTACTTC.

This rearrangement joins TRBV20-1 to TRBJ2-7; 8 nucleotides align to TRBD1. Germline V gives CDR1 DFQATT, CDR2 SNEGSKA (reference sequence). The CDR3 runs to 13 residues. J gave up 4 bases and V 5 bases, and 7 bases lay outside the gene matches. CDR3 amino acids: CSAGGQELYEQYF. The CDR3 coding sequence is TGCAGTGCTGGGGGACAGGAACTTTACGAGCAGTACTTC.

CDR3 DNA sequence: TGCAGTGCTAGAGCGGAAGTCAGCGAGCAGTACTTC. It encodes CSARAEVSEQYF. The chain recombines TRBV20-1 with TRBJ2-7; D not resolved. From germline, CDR1 is DFQATT and CDR2 SNEGSKA (reference sequence). The CDR3 covers 12 residues. Trimming took off 1 base at V and 6 bases at J, with 10 bases between the two ends.

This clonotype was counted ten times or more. The DNA of the CDR3 is TGTGCCAGCAGCCCGAGACCCCTCTACAATGAGCAGTTCTTC. Its translation: CASSPRPLYNEQFF. The rearrangement joins TRBV7-2 to TRBJ2-1; D is uncertain. The CDR3 contains 14 residues. CDR1 is SGHTA and CDR2 is FQGNSA in the germline V gene. V was trimmed by 5 bases and J by 3 bases, leaving 11 bases between them.

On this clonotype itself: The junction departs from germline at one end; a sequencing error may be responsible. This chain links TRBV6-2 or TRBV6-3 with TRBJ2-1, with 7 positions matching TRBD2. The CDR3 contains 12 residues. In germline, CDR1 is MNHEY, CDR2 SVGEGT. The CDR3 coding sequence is TGTGCCAACAGTCTGGGAGGGCAGGAGCAGTTCTTC. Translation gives CANSLGGQEQFF.